Listed here are 11 T cell receptor delta chains from one sample, sequenced in a study of in vitro expanded adult blood gammadelta T cells. No cognate antigen is known for these TCRs. TCRdb reanalysed the 5' RACE reads via CATT. The sample gives approximately 590 delta-chain clones, around a quarter of which show up once; approximately 60% is in the top ten. Live CD3+ TCRgammadelta+ Vgamma9+ Vdelta2+ T cells were FACS-sorted after expansion. A one-day pulse of about 0.97 uM zoledronate was given to PBMC before three washes. IL-2 was replenished every 3 to 4 days during an approximately 14-day expansion. The sequencing here drew on gamma-delta T cells from peripheral blood expanded in culture, taken from an in vitro culture stimulated with zoledronate. The receptors come from an adult in good health.

Note on this clone: A much larger clonotype is one base distant, so this may be a read error. Other DNA sequences of this sample code for an identical CDR3. The chain employs TRDV2 and TRDJ1, with 11 bases lining up with TRDD3. This CDR3 has 20 amino acids. Losses at the gene ends were 0 bases for V and 5 bases for J; bases not matched to a gene: 19. Germline-derived CDR1 and CDR2 are GEAIGNYY and EKD. This chain's CDR3 is CACDTVHLSGGGYATDKLIF. The DNA of the CDR3 is TGTGCCTGTGACACCGTTCATCTATCCGGTGGGGGATACGCAACTGATAAACTCATCTTT.

This clone was observed a handful of times. Translating this DNA gives a protein that differs at residue 9 from the TCRdb one, which belongs to a much larger clone; a read error is likely, and the protein shown is this translation. The chain has TRDV2 and TRDJ1; the match to TRDD3 covers 9 bases. CDR1 and CDR2 from the germline V gene are GEAIGNYY and EKD. The CDR3 length is 15 residues. Unmatched junction bases numbered 9, after V lost 3 bases and J lost 5 bases. CDR3 in amino acids: CACDGPLGDQDKLIF. CDR3 DNA: TGTGCCTGTGACGGACCACTGGGGGACCAGGATAAACTCATCTTT.

Points on this clone: A far more abundant clone sits one base away, making this likely a read error. The chain combines TRDV2 with TRDJ1; 9 bases are a match to TRDD3. The J gene, not given by TCRdb, was assigned here from a germline match of the nucleotide sequence. The CDR3 sequence is 16 residues long. V was clipped by 0 bases and J by 1 base; unmatched bases: 5. Germline V gene lookup returns CDR1 GEAIGNYY and CDR2 EKD. The CDR3 DNA reads TGTGCCTGTGACACCTTGGGGGATATGCGCACCGATAAACTCATCTTT. Residues: CACDTLGDMRTDKLIF.

With respect to this clone: A much larger clone is a single base away; this may be a read error. This same CDR3 is encoded by further DNA sequences in the sample. The genes are TRDV2 and TRDJ3; TRDD3 agrees at 13 bases. This CDR3 contains 20 residues. Germline V gives CDR1 GEAIGNYY, CDR2 EKD. DNA of the CDR3: TGTGCCTGTGACACCTTACTGGGGGATACGGGCTCCTGGGACACTCGACAGATGTTTTTC. Its protein product is CACDTLLGDTGSWDTRQMFF.

This sequence joins TRDV2 and TRDJ1; 10 nucleotides match TRDD3. TCRdb is silent on the J gene; assignment here came from matching the DNA to germline. Losses at the gene ends were 1 base for V and 0 bases for J; bases not matched to a gene: 16. The CDR3 has 20 amino acids. CDR1 and CDR2 (germline): GEAIGNYY, EKD. The CDR3 loop reads CACDTLLGDTKREYTDKLIF. CDR3 coding DNA: TGTGCCTGTGACACGCTTTTGGGGGATACAAAGCGGGAGTACACCGATAAACTCATCTTT.

This clone was found a few times. This rearrangement joins TRDV2 to TRDJ1; tentative D call: TRDD3 (5 bases). CDR3 length: 16 residues. Between the trimmed V and J ends, which lost 0 bases and 0 bases, there was a span of 13 bases. Germline CDR1 reads GEAIGNYY; CDR2 reads EKD. The CDR3 region has the DNA TGTGCCTGTGACACCGTAGGGGGCCTCTACACCGATAAACTCATCTTT. Its protein is CACDTVGGLYTDKLIF.

This clone was recorded a few times. This may come from a read error, since a much larger clone is one base off. V is TRDV2 and J is TRDJ3, with 13 bases fitting TRDD3. TCRdb gives no J gene; it was assigned here by matching the DNA to germline. Germline CDR1 is GEAIGNYY and CDR2 is EKD. The length of the CDR3 is 20 residues. Here the CDR3 reads CACDTVLGDTPTWDTRQMFF. The CDR3 region has the DNA TGTGCCTGTGACACGGTACTGGGGGATACGCCAACCTGGGACACTCGACAGATGTTTTTC.

As regards this clone: Given a much more abundant clone one base away, this may be a read error. In the same sample, other DNA sequences code for this CDR3. The chain joins TRDV2 to TRDJ3, with 8 positions matching TRDD3. V shed 0 bases, J shed 0 bases, and the junction held 18 bases outside the gene matches. Germline CDR1 is GEAIGNYY and CDR2 is EKD. The CDR3 runs 23 residues. In nucleotides, the CDR3 is TGTGCCTGTGACACCCTCGATACTGGGGGTCCCCTTCCCCCCTCCTGGGACACCCGACAGATGTTTTTC. Encoded protein: CACDTLDTGGPLPPSWDTRQMFF.

Points on this clone: It may be a read error: a sequence one base away is much more abundant. Distinct nucleotide sequences in the sample also encode this CDR3. The J gene is TRDJ1, the V gene TRDV2, with 12 bases matching TRDD3. Germline CDR1 GEAIGNYY, CDR2 EKD. The trim removed 0 bases at V and 5 bases at J, leaving 12 bases unmatched. This CDR3 spans 18 amino acids. In DNA, the CDR3 is TGTGCCTGTGACACCGTACTGGGGGATACCCGCGCGACTGATAAACTCATCTTT. This encodes CACDTVLGDTRATDKLIF.

In this sample, this clone turned up a few times. V gene TRDV2 combines with J gene TRDJ1; 9 bases line up with TRDD3. This CDR3 comprises 18 residues. Per germline, CDR1 GEAIGNYY and CDR2 EKD. Germline trimming cut 3 bases from V and 0 bases from J; bases unmatched to any gene: 13. This chain's CDR3 is CACDALLGDSKYTDKLIF. The CDR3 DNA is TGTGCCTGTGACGCCCTACTGGGGGACTCCAAGTACACCGATAAACTCATCTTT.

This clone has more than one count but fewer than ten. A much larger clonotype is one base distant, so this may be a read error. The sample carries other DNA sequences with the same CDR3. The genes are TRDV2 and TRDJ1, with 11 bases lining up with TRDD3. TCRdb does not report a J gene; here it was assigned by matching the DNA to germline references. The V gene's germline CDR1 is GEAIGNYY and CDR2 EKD. The CDR3 is 20 amino acids. V gave up 0 bases and J gave up 5 bases; unmatched junction bases: 19. The CDR3 nucleotides are TGTGCCTGTGACACCTTCTCGATAGGACTGGGGGATAATAGCACAGATAAACTCATCTTT. This codes for CACDTFSIGLGDNSTDKLIF.